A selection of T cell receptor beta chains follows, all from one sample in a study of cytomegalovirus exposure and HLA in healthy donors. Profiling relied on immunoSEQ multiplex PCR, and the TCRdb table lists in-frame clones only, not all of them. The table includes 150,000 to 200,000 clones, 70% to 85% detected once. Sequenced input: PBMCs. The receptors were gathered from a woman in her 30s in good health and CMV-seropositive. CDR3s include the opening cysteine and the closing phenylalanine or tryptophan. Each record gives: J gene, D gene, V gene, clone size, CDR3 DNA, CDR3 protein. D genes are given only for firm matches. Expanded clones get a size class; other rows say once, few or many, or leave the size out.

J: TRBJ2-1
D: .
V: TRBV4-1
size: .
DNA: TGCGCCAGCAGCCAAGATATAGCGGAGATCTCCTACAATGAGCAGTTCTTC
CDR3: CASSQDIAEISYNEQFF

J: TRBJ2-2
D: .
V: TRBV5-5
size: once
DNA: TGTGCCAGCAGATATGCACAGGGAGCGAACACCGGGGAGCTGTTTTTT
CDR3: CASRYAQGANTGELFF

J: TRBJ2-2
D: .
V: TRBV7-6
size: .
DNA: TGTGCCAGCAGCTTAGTCCCGGGACAACAGAACACCGGGGAGCTGTTTTTT
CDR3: CASSLVPGQQNTGELFF

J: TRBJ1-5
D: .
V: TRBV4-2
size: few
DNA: TGTGCCAGCAGCCAAGAATACCACAACGGGCAGCCCCAGCATTTT
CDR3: CASSQEYHNGQPQHF

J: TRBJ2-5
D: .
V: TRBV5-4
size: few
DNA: TGTGCGTCCCAGCAGGCTCTGCAAGAGACCCAGTACTTC
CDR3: CASQQALQETQYF

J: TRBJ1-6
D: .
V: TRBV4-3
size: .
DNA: TGCGCCAGCAGCCAAGAAGGAGGGCGGGATGATGGGTGGAATTCACCCCTCCACTTT
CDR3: CASSQEGGRDDGWNSPLHF

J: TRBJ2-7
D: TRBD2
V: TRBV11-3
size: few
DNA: TGTGCCAGCAGCTTAGTTGCGGGAGGTAGCTACGAGCAGTACTTC
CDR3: CASSLVAGGSYEQYF

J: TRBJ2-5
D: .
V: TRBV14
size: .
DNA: TGTGCCAGCAGCGCGGGACGCTGGGGGACCCAGTACTTC
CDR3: CASSAGRWGTQYF

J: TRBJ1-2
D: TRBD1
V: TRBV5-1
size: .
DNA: TGCGCCAGCAGCTTGGGGGGACAGTTCTATGGCTACACCTTC
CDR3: CASSLGGQFYGYTF

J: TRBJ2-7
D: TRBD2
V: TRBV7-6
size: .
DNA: TGTGCCAGCAGCTCCGGGACTAGCGGGGGGTTTTACGAGCAGTACTTC
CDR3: CASSSGTSGGFYEQYF

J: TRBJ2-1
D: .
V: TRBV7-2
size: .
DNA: TGTGCCAGCAGCTTAACCGGAGGAGGCAATGAGCAGTTCTTC
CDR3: CASSLTGGGNEQFF

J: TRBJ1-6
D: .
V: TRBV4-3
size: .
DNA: TGCGCCAGCAGCCAAGACATGAATTCACCCCTCCACTTT
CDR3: CASSQDMNSPLHF

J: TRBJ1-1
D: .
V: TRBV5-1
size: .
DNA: TGCGCCAGCAGCTTAATAAAACAGAACACTGAAGCTTTCTTT
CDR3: CASSLIKQNTEAFF

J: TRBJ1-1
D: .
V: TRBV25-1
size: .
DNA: TGTGCCAGCAGTGATCCGTTAGACACTGAAGCTTTCTTT
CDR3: CASSDPLDTEAFF

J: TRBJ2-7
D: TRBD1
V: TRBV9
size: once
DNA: TGTGCCAGCAGCGTCGGGACAGGGTCGGGCGAGCAGTACTTC
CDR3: CASSVGTGSGEQYF

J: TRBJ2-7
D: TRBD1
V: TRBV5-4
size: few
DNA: TGTGCCAGCAGCGATGCTAGACAGGGCTACGAGCAGTACTTC
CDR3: CASSDARQGYEQYF